This T cell receptor (beta chain) emerged from a study of blood T cell repertoires in COVID-19. CDR1 and CDR2 (germline): SGHRS, YFSETQ. Trimming removed 4 bases at V and 3 bases at J, with 17 bases between. This CDR3 is built from 15 residues. Profiling relied on immunoSEQ multiplex PCR, and the TCRdb table lists in-frame clones only, not all of them. The sample lists around 120,000 clones; around 76% were seen once. This clone came up a few times. The sequenced sample consisted of peripheral blood. The rearrangement joins TRBV5-1 to TRBJ2-7; tentatively, D is TRBD2 (7 bases). The clonotype originates from a man between 65 and 85 years old with acute or convalescent COVID-19. CDR3 residues: CASSAGAGQLYEQYF. In DNA, the CDR3 is TGCGCCAGCAGCGCGGGGGCGGGACAACTCTACGAGCAGTACTTC.